This record looks at one T cell receptor beta chain sequence and its context. What it recognizes is unknown. TCRdb called the 5' RACE reads again in MiXCR, with one record for every CDR3 protein. The profile shows 350,000 to 550,000 distinct CDR3 sequences, about a sixth of them singletons. There are 14 residues in the CDR3. Trimming stripped 7 bases from V and 7 bases from J, with 19 bases between. The sample belongs to a study of T-cell memory formation after mild COVID-19. General study findings and limits: Memory sampled before infection contained some responding clones, suggesting cross-reactive memory joined.

The J gene is TRBJ2-5, the V gene TRBV12-3 or TRBV12-4; D unresolved. What was sequenced was PBMCs or a T cell subset sorted from them (not recorded which). The sequence was collected from a man aged 18 to 29 who had mild COVID-19 (a few samples of this study predate the infection). Cell type and time point are not known. CDR3 residues: CASTPTGLSGTQYF. The CDR3 coding sequence is TGTGCCAGCACTCCCACGGGCCTATCTGGGACCCAGTACTTC.